The 26 T cell receptor beta chains presented below share a single source sample, sequenced in a study of identical twins. TCRdb reprocessed the 5' RACE reads with MiXCR, giving one entry per CDR3 protein. Here the sample spans 1.5 million to 2 million distinct CDR3 sequences, under 35% being singletons. The sequenced sample consisted of cord blood. All receptors come from a newborn girl in good health.

This clonotype has more than one count but fewer than ten. The chain employs TRBV20-1 and TRBJ2-1; 7 bases match TRBD2. The J segment lost 4 bases and the V segment lost 4 bases, leaving 10 bases of the junction unmatched. Germline lookup yields CDR1 DFQATT and CDR2 SNEGSKA (reference sequence). There are 15 residues in the CDR3. CDR3: CSAIRLRREYNEQFF. CDR3 DNA: TGCAGTGCTATTCGTTTGCGGCGGGAGTACAATGAGCAGTTCTTC.

This clonotype turned up a few times. The chain has TRBV20-1 and TRBJ1-6; possibly TRBD1 for D (6 bases). There are 15 residues in the CDR3. Trimming took 5 bases from V and 7 from J, leaving 18 bases between them. Looked up from germline, CDR1 is DFQATT and CDR2 is SNEGSKA (reference sequence). DNA for the CDR3: TGCAGTGCTTGGCATGGACAGAAGAAAAATTCACCCCTCCACTTT. Translating it yields CSAWHGQKKNSPLHF.

This clonotype was detected a few times. J is TRBJ2-7 and V is TRBV20-1; 7 nucleotides match TRBD1. Looked up from germline, CDR1 is DFQATT and CDR2 is SNEGSKA (reference sequence). This CDR3 has 13 residues. V lost 6 bases to trimming and J lost 5 bases; unmatched junction nucleotides: 10. Written as DNA, the CDR3 is TGCAGTGCAATAAGGACAGGCCTACACGAGCAGTACTTC. It codes for CSAIRTGLHEQYF.

This clonotype occurred a few times. The chain employs TRBV7-8 and TRBJ1-5, with 9 bases identical to TRBD1. CDR1 is SGHVS, CDR2 FQNEAQ, per germline. Trimming removed 2 bases from V and 2 bases from J; junction bases left unmatched: 4. The CDR3 is made up of 16 amino acids. CDR3 residues: CASSLYRDRGNQPQHF. The CDR3 DNA reads as TGTGCCAGCAGCTTATACCGGGACAGGGGCAATCAGCCCCAGCATTTT.

This clonotype has only a few counts. Germline is not matched at one junction end, which may reflect a read error. The V and J genes are TRBV10-3 and TRBJ1-2; 9 bases align to TRBD1. CDR3 size: 14 residues. CDR1 is ENHRY and CDR2 is SYGVKD in the germline V gene. CDR3 region: CAISEWTGDYGYTF. CDR3 coding DNA: TGTGCCATCAGCGAGTGGACAGGGGACTATGGCTACACCTTC.

This chain links TRBV14 with TRBJ2-4, with D tentatively TRBD1 or TRBD2 (5 bases each). The DNA end favors TRBJ2-7, so the J call may be wrong. The CDR3 is 16 amino acids. The V gene's germline CDR1 is SGHDN and CDR2 FVKESK. CDR3 DNA: TGTGCCAGCAGCCAAGTCAGGTCGGGACCTCTCTACGAGCAGTACTTC. This sequence encodes CASSQVRSGPLYEQYF.

J is TRBJ2-7 and V is TRBV6-1; D possibly corresponds to TRBD1 (5 bases). V was shortened by 4 bases and J by 6 bases, with 13 bases between the two germline ends. Germline CDR1 MNHNS, CDR2 SASEGT. The CDR3 runs to 13 residues. In DNA form, the CDR3 reads TGTGCCAGCAGTGGCGCAGGGCACTCCGAGCAGTACTTC. Translating gives CASSGAGHSEQYF.

V usage is TRBV19 and J usage is TRBJ2-4; weak D call: TRBD1 (5 bases). The V gene lost 6 bases and the J gene lost 8 bases, with 14 bases spanning the gap. Germline CDR1 LNHDA, CDR2 SQIVND (reference sequence). CDR3 length equals 13 residues. The CDR3 spells CASRIAGKDIQYF. CDR3 DNA sequence: TGTGCCAGTAGGATTGCAGGGAAAGACATTCAGTACTTC.

This clonotype occurred a few times. The V and J genes are TRBV10-3 and TRBJ2-1; 7 nucleotides match TRBD1. From germline, CDR1 is ENHRY and CDR2 SYGVKD. The CDR3 totals 15 residues. The trim removed 5 bases at V and 3 bases at J, leaving 7 bases unmatched. The CDR3 region is CAISNRGLLYNEQFF. The CDR3 DNA is TGTGCCATCAGTAACAGGGGCCTTCTCTACAATGAGCAGTTCTTC.

This clonotype appeared a single time. The chain is built from TRBV7-9 and TRBJ1-2, with no clear D. The germline gives CDR1 SEHNR, CDR2 FQNEAQ (reference sequence). Trimming shortened V by 5 bases and J by 7 bases, and 8 bases separated the two germline ends. The CDR3 consists of 11 residues. The CDR3 nucleotides read TGTGCCAGCAGCGGGTTCTCTGGCTACACCTTC. Translated, it gives CASSGFSGYTF.

V and J are TRBV24-1 and TRBJ1-2; 7 nucleotides align to TRBD1. The CDR3 spans 13 residues. Germline V gene sequence: CDR1 KGHDR, CDR2 SFDVKD. V trimming: 7 bases; J trimming: 5 bases; junction bases outside the gene matches: 6. CDR3 amino acids: CATRADRHYGYTF. The CDR3 DNA reads TGTGCCACCAGAGCGGACAGGCATTATGGCTACACCTTC.

This clonotype was recorded a few times. This chain joins TRBV2 and TRBJ2-5; D tentatively fits TRBD1 or TRBD2 (5 bases each). The better agreement between TRBJ2-7 and the DNA end casts doubt on the J call. CDR1 is SNHLY and CDR2 is FYNNEI in the germline V gene. The CDR3 is 17 amino acids. The CDR3 region has the DNA TGTGCCAGCAGTGAAGCCAGGGACCGAAGATATTTGTACGAGCAGTACTTC. Translated: CASSEARDRRYLYEQYF.

V and J are TRBV18 and TRBJ2-3; D is ambiguous. The V gene's germline CDR1 is KGHSH and CDR2 LQKENI. The CDR3 runs to 14 residues. V was cut by 0 bases and J by 6 bases, with 10 bases left in between. The CDR3 coding sequence is TGTGCCAGCTCACCACCGGGGTCGTCGGATACGCAGTATTTT. This encodes CASSPPGSSDTQYF.

This clonotype was counted ten times or more. The gene calls are TRBV15 and TRBJ2-3; D might be TRBD2 (5 bases). The V end was cut by 0 bases, the J end by 2 bases, with 9 bases between. Germline V gene sequence: CDR1 LNHNV, CDR2 YYDKDF (reference sequence). There are 15 residues in the CDR3. CDR3 loop: CATSRDIRDTDTQYF. CDR3 in DNA: TGTGCCACCAGCAGAGATATTCGGGACACAGATACGCAGTATTTT.

This clonotype has a handful of counts. J is TRBJ2-3 and V is TRBV27; D is possibly TRBD2 (6 bases). Germline CDR1 reads MNHEY; CDR2 reads SMNVEV (reference sequence). The V end lost 2 bases, the J end lost 2 bases, and 11 bases lay between the germline ends. The CDR3 sequence is 15 residues long. For the CDR3, the DNA is TGTGCCAGCAGTTTAATGGCGGGATTCACAGATACGCAGTATTTT. Residues: CASSLMAGFTDTQYF.

V and J are TRBV29-1 and TRBJ2-5, with D tentatively TRBD1 (6 bases). The CDR3 has 15 amino acids. Germline CDR1 reads SQVTM; CDR2 reads ANQGSEA. V lost 2 bases, J lost 2 bases, and 15 bases lay in between. The DNA of the CDR3 is TGCAGCGTTGAAAGGTTAGGGCAGGGGCAAGAGACCCAGTACTTC. It specifies CSVERLGQGQETQYF.

The chain uses TRBV7-9 and TRBJ2-1; 7 bases match TRBD1. V dropped 5 bases and J dropped 2; count of bases not matched to a gene: 9. Germline-derived CDR1 and CDR2 are SEHNR and FQNEAQ (reference sequence). CDR3 size: 16 residues. The CDR3 region is CASSRVLGTAYNEQFF. The CDR3 coding sequence is TGTGCCAGCAGCCGTGTTCTGGGGACAGCCTACAATGAGCAGTTCTTC.

This clonotype was picked up a small number of times. This chain joins TRBV20-1 and TRBJ1-5; perhaps TRBD1 as D (6 bases). Germline CDR1 reads DFQATT; CDR2 reads SNEGSKA (reference sequence). CDR3 length: 14 residues. The germline V and J ends were trimmed by 1 base and 6 bases, with 13 bases remaining between them. The chain's CDR3 is CSARGGTSGQPQHF. Written as DNA, the CDR3 is TGCAGTGCTAGAGGGGGGACATCGGGTCAGCCCCAGCATTTT.

This chain joins TRBV5-1 and TRBJ1-6; D might be TRBD1 (5 bases). The length of the CDR3 is 15 residues. CDR1 is SGHRS, CDR2 YFSETQ, per germline. Deletions cut 6 bases from V and 7 bases from J, with 17 bases between. CDR3 loop: CASMRGPSINSPLHF. The CDR3 region has the DNA TGCGCCAGCATGAGGGGACCTTCTATAAATTCACCCCTCCACTTT.

The rearrangement uses TRBV20-1 and TRBJ2-5; 8 nucleotides line up with TRBD1. Germline V gene lookup returns CDR1 DFQATT and CDR2 SNEGSKA (reference sequence). This CDR3 has 14 amino acids. Unmatched junction bases numbered 10, after V lost 6 bases and J lost 4 bases. The CDR3 loop is CSASPGQGRETQYF. The CDR3 nucleotides read TGCAGTGCGAGTCCCGGACAGGGAAGAGAGACCCAGTACTTC.

This clonotype was detected a few times. This chain joins TRBV20-1 and TRBJ2-1; D remains ambiguous. CDR1 is DFQATT, CDR2 SNEGSKA, per germline (reference sequence). This CDR3 is built from 16 residues. Trimming stripped 0 bases from V and 3 bases from J, with 15 bases between. CDR3 in DNA: TGCAGTGCTAGAGACCCTTGGAGAACCCACTACAATGAGCAGTTCTTC. Translated, it gives CSARDPWRTHYNEQFF.

In regard to this clonotype: The conserved phenylalanine or tryptophan normally closing the CDR3 is absent here, so this likely arose from a read error. The chain uses TRBV10-3 and TRBJ2-6, with unresolved D. The germline V gene encodes CDR1 ENHRY and CDR2 SYGVKD. V dropped 3 bases and J dropped 0 bases, with 6 bases sitting between them. This CDR3 contains 15 residues. The CDR3: CAISDFSSGANVLTL. CDR3 sequence (DNA): TGTGCCATCAGTGATTTCAGCTCTGGGGCCAACGTCCTGACTTTA.

The chain combines TRBV20-1 with TRBJ2-3; 7 bases match TRBD1. Germline loops: CDR1 DFQATT, CDR2 SNEGSKA (reference sequence). The CDR3 has 16 residues. The junction had 8 bases not matched to a gene; V was cut back by 0 bases and J by 2 bases. This CDR3 reads CSARDYTTGTTDTQYF. DNA for the CDR3: TGCAGTGCTAGAGATTACACGACAGGGACCACAGATACGCAGTATTTT.

This clonotype was seen a handful of times. V is TRBV5-1 and J is TRBJ2-3, with a weak D call TRBD2 (6 bases). Germline-derived CDR1 and CDR2 are SGHRS and YFSETQ. V dropped 3 bases and J dropped 2 bases, with 25 bases sitting between them. The CDR3 length is 19 residues. The DNA for the CDR3 is TGCGCCAGCAGCTCAACCGAGTCCCGGGACTTTCTCTTCACAGATACGCAGTATTTT. Translated: CASSSTESRDFLFTDTQYF.

Only a few counts were recorded for this clonotype. The chain uses TRBV4-1 and TRBJ2-1; the match to TRBD2 covers 7 bases. Per germline, CDR1 MGHRA and CDR2 YSYEKL. J was trimmed by 1 base and V by 4 bases; bases with no gene match: 4. There are 15 residues in the CDR3. CDR3 residues: CASSRTSVSYNEQFF. Written as DNA, the CDR3 is TGCGCCAGCAGCCGTACTAGCGTGTCCTACAATGAGCAGTTCTTC.

This clonotype was detected only a few times. This chain links TRBV28 with TRBJ2-2; 10 nucleotides line up with TRBD2. CDR3 length: 16 residues. The germline V gene encodes CDR1 MDHEN and CDR2 SYDVKM. The J segment lost 6 bases and the V segment lost 2 bases, leaving 6 bases of the junction unmatched. This CDR3 is CASSLNLAGESGELFF. DNA of the CDR3: TGTGCCAGCAGTTTAAATCTAGCGGGAGAATCCGGGGAGCTGTTTTTT.